The 16 T cell receptor beta chains presented below share a single source sample, sequenced in a study of shared clonotypes between healthy human individuals (dated by TCRdb to 2020 to 2022). Libraries came from the immunoSEQ multiplex PCR assay. As stored in TCRdb, this immuneACCESS dataset retains in-frame rearrangements with V and J assigned. A fraction of the clones does not appear; measured against another copy, unresolved V genes explain less than half of the discrepancy, and the remainder lacks a known reason. The sample yields some 2,500,000 clones; 93% were counted once. The top ten clonotypes cover about 0.39% of the sample. Sequenced input: naive CD4+ T cells from PBMCs. Taken with the paper, the label for cell subset or site translates to: CD45RA+ positively selected. Receptors were obtained from a young man in good health. Some clones in this sample may be carry-over from other donors' samples.

This clone came up once. Other DNA sequences from this sample encode an identical CDR3 as well. V is TRBV5-1 and J is TRBJ2-7; the D gene is possibly TRBD2 (5 bases). V was pared by 0 bases and J by 2 bases, with 9 bases between. The CDR3 sequence is 14 residues long. Per the germline V gene, CDR1 is SGHRS and CDR2 is YFSETQ. This CDR3 is CASSLESGAYEQYF. The CDR3 DNA reads as TGCGCCAGCAGCTTGGAGTCCGGGGCCTACGAGCAGTACTTC.

The chain recombines TRBV2 with TRBJ2-5; D may be TRBD2 (5 bases). The CDR3 covers 14 residues. Trimming cost V 4 bases and J 2 bases, with 11 bases left between them. The germline gives CDR1 SNHLY, CDR2 FYNNEI. Here the CDR3 reads CASSVPGTQETQYF. The CDR3 DNA sequence: TGTGCCAGCAGTGTACCGGGAACTCAAGAGACCCAGTACTTC.

This clone has only one observation. The CDR3: CASSSRQGNYGYTF. CDR3 nucleotide sequence: TGTGCCAGCAGCTCTCGACAGGGTAACTATGGCTACACCTTC. The chain uses TRBV5-5 and TRBJ1-2; 7 bases agree with TRBD1. This CDR3 comprises 14 residues. CDR1 is SGHKS, CDR2 YYEKEE, per germline (reference sequence). Germline trimming cut 3 bases from V and 1 base from J; bases unmatched to any gene: 3.

This chain joins TRBV10-3 and TRBJ1-6; no clear D. CDR3 length: 14 residues. From germline, CDR1 is ENHRY and CDR2 SYGVKD. Trimming removed 1 base from V and 7 bases from J, with 8 bases in between. The CDR3 region has the DNA TGTGCCATCAGTGAGTTACAGACCAATTCACCCCTCCACTTT. This translates into CAISELQTNSPLHF.

Notes on this clone: The same CDR3 can be traced to other DNA sequences in this sample. This rearrangement joins TRBV18 to TRBJ1-2, with 7 bases identical to TRBD1. Losses at the gene ends were 3 bases for V and 7 bases for J; bases not matched to a gene: 5. The CDR3 has 13 residues. Per the germline V gene, CDR1 is KGHSH and CDR2 is LQKENI. The CDR3 DNA is TGTGCCAGCTCACCCGACAGGGAATCTGGCTACACCTTC. This codes for CASSPDRESGYTF.

V usage is TRBV27 and J usage is TRBJ1-1; D gene ambiguous. This CDR3 has 13 residues. Germline-derived CDR1 and CDR2 are MNHEY and SMNVEV (reference sequence). V lost 6 bases and J 1 base, leaving 9 bases between the germline ends. In DNA, the CDR3 is TGTGCCAGCAGCTCCCAGTCGAACACTGAAGCTTTCTTT. Translated: CASSSQSNTEAFF.

The chain couples TRBV25-1 to TRBJ1-6; TRBD1 aligns across 7 bases. V trimming: 0 bases; J trimming: 8 bases; junction bases outside the gene matches: 10. The CDR3 sequence is 17 residues long. Germline V gives CDR1 MGHDK, CDR2 SYGVNS. CDR3 nucleotides: TGTGCCAGCAGTGAATATAAAGGGGGGCAGGGGGATTCACCCCTCCACTTT. Amino acid sequence: CASSEYKGGQGDSPLHF.

V gene TRBV19 combines with J gene TRBJ2-7; the D is unclear. The ends were cut back, 6 bases at V and 5 bases at J, with 17 bases in the middle. CDR3 length equals 14 residues. Looked up from germline, CDR1 is LNHDA and CDR2 is SQIVND (reference sequence). The CDR3, as DNA: TGTGCCAGTAGACCCCTGACCATCAGACACGAGCAGTACTTC. Protein sequence: CASRPLTIRHEQYF.

V is TRBV5-1 and J is TRBJ2-7; no clear D. The CDR3 extends over 14 amino acids. The germline V gene has CDR1 SGHRS and CDR2 YFSETQ. Deletions cut 4 bases from V and 3 bases from J, with 14 bases between. The CDR3 reads CASSPLTDIYEQYF. Written as DNA, the CDR3 is TGCGCCAGCAGCCCCTTAACAGATATCTACGAGCAGTACTTC.

This clone was counted between two and nine times. This rearrangement joins TRBV28 to TRBJ1-5; 9 bases line up with TRBD1. Germline lookup yields CDR1 MDHEN and CDR2 SYDVKM. This CDR3 contains 14 residues. J gave up 9 bases and V 5 bases, and 8 bases lay outside the gene matches. The CDR3 loop reads CASSPGTGYMPQHF. The CDR3 DNA follows: TGTGCCAGCAGTCCCGGGACAGGGTATATGCCCCAGCATTTT.

The chain links TRBV10-3 to TRBJ2-1; 7 nucleotides line up with TRBD2. The CDR3 contains 14 residues. Trimming cost V 6 bases and J 1 base; bases outside gene matches: 3. The germline CDR1 and CDR2 sequences are ENHRY and SYGVKD. This CDR3 is CAIRGTTSYNEQFF. The CDR3 DNA follows: TGTGCCATCAGGGGGACTACATCCTACAATGAGCAGTTCTTC.

The chain combines TRBV6-1 with TRBJ2-3; TRBD2 might be the D (6 bases). V was shortened by 4 bases and J by 1 base, with 12 bases between the two germline ends. The CDR3 runs to 15 residues. The V gene's germline CDR1 is MNHNS and CDR2 SASEGT. CDR3 DNA sequence: TGTGCCAGCAGTGCTCTTACGGGAGGCACAGATACGCAGTATTTT. This sequence encodes CASSALTGGTDTQYF.

The rearrangement links TRBV19 to TRBJ1-5, with 8 positions matching TRBD1. The V segment lost 11 bases and the J segment 3 bases; nucleotides outside the gene matches: 6. CDR3 length: 13 amino acids. Looked up from germline, CDR1 is LNHDA and CDR2 is SQIVND (reference sequence). CDR3 region: CAGGQGPNQPQHF. The CDR3 coding sequence is TGTGCCGGCGGACAGGGCCCCAATCAGCCCCAGCATTTT. The full variable domain, in which reference TRBV19 and TRBJ1-5 provide the parts outside the CDR3, is DGGITQSPKYLFRKEGQNVTLSCEQNLNHDAMYWYRQDPGQGLRLIYYSQIVNDFQKGDIAEGYSVSREKKESFPLTVTSAQKNPTAFYLCAGGQGPNQPQHFGDGTRLSIL.

The genes are TRBV23-1 and TRBJ2-7; D unresolved. Being an ORF, TRBV23-1 has a function that is uncertain. V lost 2 bases to trimming and J lost 3 bases, with 17 bases between them. CDR3 length: 16 residues. CDR3 residues: CASSQTPIVGGYEQYF. The DNA of the CDR3 is TGCGCCAGCAGTCAAACACCAATCGTAGGCGGCTACGAGCAGTACTTC.

The chain combines TRBV5-1 with TRBJ2-1, with TRBD2 matching over 8 bases. The CDR3 is 14 amino acids. The V gene end was trimmed by 7 bases and the J gene end by 8 bases; junction bases not matched to a gene: 11. CDR1 and CDR2 (germline): SGHRS, YFSETQ. DNA of the CDR3: TGCGCCAGCGAAACCGGGACTAGTTGGCATGAGCAGTTCTTC. This gives the protein CASETGTSWHEQFF.

The J gene is TRBJ1-5, the V gene TRBV4-1, with D perhaps TRBD1 (6 bases). CDR1 and CDR2 (germline): MGHRA, YSYEKL. Trimming removed 1 base at V and 9 bases at J, with 22 bases between. The CDR3 spans 17 residues. The CDR3 here is CASSQGGGRAMTPPQHF. The CDR3 DNA reads TGCGCCAGCAGCCAAGGGGGGGGCAGGGCGATGACGCCGCCCCAGCATTTT.